The next 27 T cell receptor beta chains were all read from a single sample in a study of glioma-infiltrating T cells (TCRdb year 2016). The sample was run on an Illumina MiSeq. TCR alpha and beta CDR3 regions were amplified with the iRepertoire nested amplicon-rescue multiplex PCR (arm-PCR) platform from RNA. TCRdb reprocessed the public reads (quality trimming at Q25 with fastp, clone calling with MiXCR) and kept in-frame beta chains. Records with the same CDR3 protein are collapsed into one entry carrying the most frequent genes and DNA. The sample contains more than 350,000 distinct CDR3 sequences, 35% to 45% of them found a single time. Around 13% of the sample rests with the top ten. Sequenced material: glioma tissue, nonneoplastic brain tissue, or PBMCs (not recorded which). These receptors all stem from a human donor with low-grade glioma or glioblastoma, undergoing nonglioma brain surgery, or in good health (not recorded which).

Worth noting for this clonotype: Just one base apart from a much larger clone, this may be a read error. This chain joins TRBV25-1 and TRBJ2-1; 11 bases agree with TRBD2. This CDR3 comprises 15 residues. V trimming: 8 bases; J trimming: 4 bases; junction bases outside the gene matches: 7. Germline-derived CDR1 and CDR2 are MGHDK and SYGVNS. CDR3 coding DNA: TGTGCCAGCGTGCCCGGGACTAGCGGTTACAATGAGCAGTTCTTC. It is translated as CASVPGTSGYNEQFF. Complete variable domain (other parts from reference TRBV25-1 and TRBJ2-1): EADIYQTPRYLVIGTGKKITLECSQTMGHDKMYWYQQDPGMELHLIHYSYGVNSTEKGDLSSESTVSRIRTEHFPLTLESARPSHTSQYLCASVPGTSGYNEQFFGPGTRLTVL.

This clonotype was found many times. The rearrangement uses TRBV27 and TRBJ2-7; weak D call: TRBD2 (5 bases). CDR3 length equals 16 residues. Germline CDR1 reads MNHEY; CDR2 reads SMNVEV (reference sequence). Trimming cost V 2 bases and J 3 bases, with 17 bases left between them. CDR3 sequence: CASSLVIGSGIYEQYF. CDR3 DNA sequence: TGTGCCAGCAGTTTAGTCATCGGATCGGGGATCTACGAGCAGTACTTC.

This clonotype was seen more than once but under ten times. The V and J genes are TRBV4-2 and TRBJ2-7; 10 bases match TRBD2. V shed 4 bases and J 7 bases; nucleotides not matched to a gene: 10. The CDR3 spans 15 residues. The germline V gene has CDR1 LGHNA and CDR2 YNFKEQ. The CDR3 loop reads CASSLEREGQEEQYF. Here the CDR3 DNA reads TGTGCCAGCAGCCTCGAGCGGGAGGGCCAGGAAGAGCAGTACTTC.

This chain joins TRBV4-1 and TRBJ1-2; 10 nucleotides line up with TRBD1. Germline loops: CDR1 MGHRA, CDR2 YSYEKL. The CDR3 totals 14 residues. V lost 4 bases, J lost 8 bases, and 7 bases stayed unmatched. In DNA form, the CDR3 reads TGCGCCAGCAGCCTTCACCGGGACAGGGGAGGCTACACCTTC. Amino acids: CASSLHRDRGGYTF.

The count of this clonotype is one. V is TRBV2 and J is TRBJ1-4; TRBD1 matches at 8 bases. V trimming: 5 bases; J trimming: 3 bases; junction bases outside the gene matches: 5. Germline V gene data show CDR1 as SNHLY and CDR2 as FYNNEI. The length of the CDR3 is 15 residues. In DNA, the CDR3 is TGTGCCAGCAGTTCTCAGGGGGCCGCTAATGAAAAACTGTTTTTT. Amino acid sequence: CASSSQGAANEKLFF.

Turning to this clonotype: A much larger clonotype is one base distant, so this may be a read error. This chain links TRBV6-1 with TRBJ2-5; D uncertain. Trimming left V 9 bases short and J 4 bases short, with 12 bases between. The CDR3 totals 12 residues. The germline CDR1 and CDR2 sequences are MNHNS and SASEGT. The CDR3 protein is CARTPGGETQYF. The CDR3 nucleotides are TGTGCCAGGACCCCGGGTGGAGAGACCCAGTACTTC.

The rearrangement uses TRBV27 and TRBJ2-1; 9 bases align to TRBD2. Germline CDR1 is MNHEY and CDR2 is SMNVEV (reference sequence). V shed 5 bases and J 7 bases; nucleotides not matched to a gene: 12. This CDR3 comprises 16 residues. This chain's CDR3 is CASSPGTGGRANEQFF. In nucleotides, the CDR3 is TGTGCCAGCAGTCCTGGGACTGGCGGGAGGGCGAATGAGCAGTTCTTC.

The CDR3 DNA follows: TGCAGTGCTGGGGCCGGGGGCGCGGGCTACACCTTC. It yields the protein CSAGAGGAGYTF. The chain has TRBV20-1 and TRBJ1-2, with D possibly matching TRBD1 (6 bases). The germline gives CDR1 DFQATT, CDR2 SNEGSKA (reference sequence). Trimming removed 5 bases at V and 8 bases at J, with 15 bases between. The CDR3 is made up of 12 amino acids.

This chain connects TRBV20-1 to TRBJ2-5; possibly TRBD1 or TRBD2 for D (6 bases each). Germline lookup yields CDR1 DFQATT and CDR2 SNEGSKA (reference sequence). The V end lost 0 bases, the J end lost 7 bases, and 18 bases lay between the germline ends. This CDR3 has 15 residues. The chain's CDR3 is CSARDSGKGGGTQYF. The CDR3, as DNA: TGCAGTGCTAGAGATAGTGGAAAGGGGGGAGGGACCCAGTACTTC.

V gene TRBV7-2 combines with J gene TRBJ1-2; D gene ambiguous. Germline CDR1 SGHTA, CDR2 FQGNSA. The CDR3 totals 15 residues. Trimming removed 3 bases from V and 5 bases from J, with 16 bases in between. The CDR3 here is CASSLAGTTGYGYTF. CDR3 DNA sequence: TGTGCCAGCAGCTTGGCGGGTACTACCGGTTATGGCTACACCTTC.

A remark on this clonotype: Its ends do not fully match the called genes, so a read error is possible. V usage is TRBV19 and J usage is TRBJ2-7; D perhaps matches TRBD1 (6 bases). Germline V CDR1 and CDR2: LNHDA, SQIVND (reference sequence). CDR3 length: 14 amino acids. The CDR3 DNA sequence: TGTGCCAGTATTATAACCGGTACAGGGTACGAGCAGTACTTC. It is translated as CASIITGTGYEQYF.

With respect to this clonotype: This could be a read error, since a much larger clone is one nucleotide away. The rearrangement uses TRBV6-2 or TRBV6-3 and TRBJ2-5; no clear D. The CDR3 is made up of 15 amino acids. Germline V lookup: CDR1 MNHEY, CDR2 SVGEGT. Trimming removed 0 bases at V and 0 bases at J, with 8 bases between. This CDR3 reads CASSYSAMYQETQYF. The CDR3, as DNA: TGTGCCAGCAGTTACTCGGCCATGTACCAAGAGACCCAGTACTTC.

Concerning this clonotype: The missing conserved phenylalanine or tryptophan at the end of this CDR3 makes a read error likely. DNA for the CDR3: TGTGCCAGCAGTTGGGGAACCGGGGAGCTGTTTCTT. Residues: CASSWGTGELFL. The rearrangement joins TRBV27 to TRBJ2-2; D gene uncertain. CDR1 and CDR2 (germline): MNHEY, SMNVEV (reference sequence). Trimming cost V 4 bases and J 5 bases, with 5 bases left between them. This CDR3 is built from 12 residues.

This chain uses TRBV29-1 with TRBJ1-1, with D unresolved. Germline assignment: CDR1 SQVTM and CDR2 ANQGSEA. V dropped 7 bases and J dropped 5 bases, with 14 bases sitting between them. The CDR3 runs to 12 residues. DNA of the CDR3: TGCAGCGGTAACTTTATGGGAACTGAAGCTTTCTTT. Its protein product is CSGNFMGTEAFF.

J is TRBJ1-6 and V is TRBV27; a possible D gene is TRBD1 (6 bases). The CDR3 loop spans 16 amino acids. Trimming took 3 bases from V and 8 from J, leaving 17 bases between them. Germline-derived CDR1 and CDR2 are MNHEY and SMNVEV (reference sequence). The DNA of the CDR3 is TGTGCCAGCAGTTTCGGGGGGGGTCAGGGGCATTCACCCCTCCACTTT. Amino acid sequence: CASSFGGGQGHSPLHF.

Comment on this clonotype: This may stem from a read error, because a much larger clone lies one nucleotide away. The V call is TRBV6-2 or TRBV6-3, the J call TRBJ1-1; D is unresolved. This CDR3 has 16 residues. Germline CDR1 and CDR2: MNHEY and SVGEGT. V was trimmed by 4 bases and J by 0 bases, leaving 15 bases between them. Here the CDR3 DNA reads TGTGCCAGCAGTTGCTCACCTCTAGCCCTGAACACTGAAGCTTTCTTT. Amino acids: CASSCSPLALNTEAFF.

V and J are TRBV2 and TRBJ1-2; 7 bases align to TRBD1. This CDR3 spans 14 amino acids. Germline-derived CDR1 and CDR2 are SNHLY and FYNNEI. Trimming at V came to 5 bases and at J to 5 bases, leaving 8 bases not matched to a gene. The chain's CDR3 is CASSNRGQLYGYTF. The CDR3 DNA reads TGTGCCAGCAGTAACAGGGGCCAACTATATGGCTACACCTTC. The whole variable domain, filled in from reference TRBV2 and TRBJ1-2, reads EPEVTQTPSHQVTQMGQEVILRCVPISNHLYFYWYRQILGQKVEFLVSFYNNEISEKSEIFDDQFSVERPDGSNFTLKIRSTKLEDSAMYFCASSNRGQLYGYTFGSGTRLTVV.

In its sample, this clonotype was seen a few times. J is TRBJ2-1 and V is TRBV20-1, with D maybe TRBD1 (5 bases). The CDR3 loop spans 15 amino acids. V was trimmed by 6 bases and J by 0 bases, leaving 15 bases between them. Germline assignment: CDR1 DFQATT and CDR2 SNEGSKA (reference sequence). Here the CDR3 reads CSAGRALSSYNEQFF. CDR3 DNA: TGCAGTGCAGGCAGGGCGTTGAGCTCCTACAATGAGCAGTTCTTC.

This clonotype showed up many times. The chain combines TRBV20-1 with TRBJ1-2; weak D call: TRBD1 (5 bases). V lost 3 bases to trimming and J lost 7 bases, with 30 bases between them. This CDR3 is built from 18 residues. Germline V gene data show CDR1 as DFQATT and CDR2 as SNEGSKA (reference sequence). CDR3 loop: CSASPRSRALSLLRGYTF. The CDR3 nucleotides are TGCAGTGCTAGCCCCCGGTCCAGGGCCCTTAGCTTATTGCGTGGCTACACCTTC.

The count of this clonotype is one. Its ends do not fully match the called genes, so a read error is possible. The chain uses TRBV2 and TRBJ2-7; D unresolved. CDR1 SNHLY and CDR2 FYNNEI come from the germline V gene. This CDR3 has 13 amino acids. DNA of the CDR3: TGTGCCAGCGGTGAGGCCAGGTACTACGAGCAGTACTTC. Translated, it gives CASGEARYYEQYF. The whole variable domain, filled in from reference TRBV2 and TRBJ2-7, reads EPEVTQTPSHQVTQMGQEVILRCVPISNHLYFYWYRQILGQKVEFLVSFYNNEISEKSEIFDDQFSVERPDGSNFTLKIRSTKLEDSAMYFCASGEARYYEQYFGPGTRLTVT.

The V call is TRBV29-1, the J call TRBJ2-1; D gene unclear. This CDR3 contains 13 residues. V lost 6 bases, J lost 3 bases, and 12 bases lay in between. From germline, CDR1 is SQVTM and CDR2 ANQGSEA. The DNA for the CDR3 is TGCAGCGTCCTGGACGGGTTCTACAATGAGCAGTTCTTC. Its translation is CSVLDGFYNEQFF.

V usage is TRBV5-1 and J usage is TRBJ1-1, with D perhaps TRBD1 (6 bases). Germline assignment: CDR1 SGHRS and CDR2 YFSETQ. This CDR3 has 14 residues. V was shortened by 4 bases and J by 0 bases, with 10 bases between the two germline ends. The CDR3 loop reads CASSNRVMNTEAFF. The CDR3 nucleotides are TGCGCCAGCAGCAACAGGGTCATGAACACTGAAGCTTTCTTT.

This clonotype was seen a handful of times. The chain links TRBV10-3 to TRBJ2-1; possibly TRBD2 for D (6 bases). The length of the CDR3 is 14 residues. Germline V gene data show CDR1 as ENHRY and CDR2 as SYGVKD. Trimming stripped 2 bases from V and 6 bases from J, with 11 bases between. CDR3 in DNA: TGTGCCATCAGTGAGCCGGGGAGGCGCAATGAGCAGTTCTTC. Protein product: CAISEPGRRNEQFF.

The sample holds a few counts of this clonotype. The genes are TRBV19 and TRBJ2-1, with 7 positions matching TRBD1. V shed 3 bases, J shed 3 bases, and the junction held 5 bases outside the gene matches. CDR1 and CDR2 (germline): LNHDA, SQIVND (reference sequence). The CDR3 is 15 residues long. This CDR3 is CASSMTGRLYNEQFF. In nucleotides, the CDR3 is TGTGCCAGTAGTATGACAGGGCGTCTCTACAATGAGCAGTTCTTC.

A remark on this clonotype: Relative to the germline gene, one junction end is altered; a read error may explain this. V and J are TRBV2 and TRBJ2-1; 8 bases are shared with TRBD1. The CDR3 length is 13 residues. CDR1 SNHLY and CDR2 FYNNEI come from the germline V gene. CDR3: CASSQDRVYEKFF. CDR3 nucleotides: TGTGCCAGCAGCCAGGACAGGGTCTATGAGAAGTTCTTC.

Comments on this clonotype: One end of the junction is discordant with germline, which a read error may explain. This sequence joins TRBV6-1 and TRBJ2-1, with unresolved D. From germline, CDR1 is MNHNS and CDR2 SASEGT. This CDR3 spans 14 amino acids. CDR3 nucleotides: TGTGCCAGCAGTGAACCAAGCTCCAACAATGAGCAGCTCTTC. Its protein is CASSEPSSNNEQLF.

This clonotype occurred many times. The V gene is TRBV20-1, the J gene TRBJ2-3; TRBD2 matches 12 bases. The CDR3 is made up of 15 amino acids. Trimming took 6 bases from V and 3 from J; bases not matched to a gene: 7. Germline loops: CDR1 DFQATT, CDR2 SNEGSKA (reference sequence). CDR3 in amino acids: CSAEGGLAGTDTQYF. CDR3 DNA: TGCAGTGCCGAGGGCGGACTAGCGGGGACAGATACGCAGTATTTT.